This T cell receptor (beta chain) was observed in a study of Graves' ophthalmopathy and Graves' hyperthyroidism. Study results and limitations: In blood, most expanded thyroid clonotypes above 0.001 frequency were also detected.

Orbital computed tomography, thyroid ultrasound, TRAb, serum thyroxine and clinical symptoms formed the basis of diagnosis. The CDR3 sequence is 15 residues long. Unmatched junction bases numbered 4, after V lost 0 bases and J lost 3 bases. Germline-derived CDR1 and CDR2 are MNHEY and SVGEGT. TCR beta CDR3 amplification used RNA transcripts. The workflow started with a first-round RT-PCR run with HTBI primers and then moved on to a second-round multiplex PCR. MiXCR was run by TCRdb on the multiplex PCR reads, yielding one entry per CDR3 protein. The sample holds about 220,000 distinct CDR3 sequences, about 22% seen once. This clonotype was seen many times. Its antigen is undetermined.

This chain uses TRBV6-2 or TRBV6-3 with TRBJ2-7, with 8 bases that match TRBD2. This receptor was obtained from a woman in her forties or fifties with Graves' ophthalmopathy. Sequencing input: peripheral blood. The DNA of the CDR3 is TGTGCCAGCAGTTACTCCGCGGGAGGAGTCTACGAGCAGTACTTC. Protein sequence: CASSYSAGGVYEQYF.